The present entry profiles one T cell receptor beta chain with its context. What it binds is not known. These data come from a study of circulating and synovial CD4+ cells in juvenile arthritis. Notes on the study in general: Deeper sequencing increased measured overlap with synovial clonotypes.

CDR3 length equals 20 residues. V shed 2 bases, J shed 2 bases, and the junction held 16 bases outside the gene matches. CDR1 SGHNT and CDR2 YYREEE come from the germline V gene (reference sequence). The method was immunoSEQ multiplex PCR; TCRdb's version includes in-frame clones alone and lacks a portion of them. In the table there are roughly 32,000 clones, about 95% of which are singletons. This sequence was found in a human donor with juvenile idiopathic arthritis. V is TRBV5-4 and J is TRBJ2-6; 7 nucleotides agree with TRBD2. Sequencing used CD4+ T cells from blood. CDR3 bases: TGTGCCAGCAGCTTCTTCGTGTGGTCGCGGGGGAGCGCTGGGGCCAACGTCCTGACTTTC. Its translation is CASSFFVWSRGSAGANVLTF.